The 25 T cell receptor beta chains presented below share a single source sample, sequenced in a study of shared clonotypes between healthy human individuals. Assay used: immunoSEQ multiplex PCR; TCRdb lists only in-frame clones, some missing. This table has a few million clones, roughly nine tenths appearing once. Sample: naive CD4+ T cells sorted from blood. This sample's subset: CD45RA+ positively selected. These receptors were taken from a man between 18 and 35 years old in good health.

The rearrangement joins TRBV29-1 to TRBJ1-1; D possibly corresponds to TRBD1 (5 bases). Germline V lookup: CDR1 SQVTM, CDR2 ANQGSEA. This CDR3 spans 12 amino acids. V was pared by 5 bases and J by 5 bases, with 12 bases between. The CDR3 DNA follows: TGCAGCGTTAAACAGGCGGGGACTGAAGCTTTCTTT. It is translated as CSVKQAGTEAFF.

J is TRBJ1-6 and V is TRBV2; 9 positions agree with TRBD1. V lost 1 base to trimming and J lost 10 bases; unmatched junction nucleotides: 8. This CDR3 has 16 residues. Germline lookup yields CDR1 SNHLY and CDR2 FYNNEI. The CDR3 DNA is TGTGCCAGCAGTGAAGTTCGGGGACAGGGTACCTCACCCCTCCACTTT. This encodes CASSEVRGQGTSPLHF. The full variable domain, in which reference TRBV2 and TRBJ1-6 provide the parts outside the CDR3, is EPEVTQTPSHQVTQMGQEVILRCVPISNHLYFYWYRQILGQKVEFLVSFYNNEISEKSEIFDDQFSVERPDGSNFTLKIRSTKLEDSAMYFCASSEVRGQGTSPLHFGNGTRLTVT.

The chain is built from TRBV5-6 and TRBJ1-2; weak D call: TRBD1 (6 bases). This CDR3 contains 19 residues. Trimming took 2 bases from V and 7 from J, leaving 30 bases between them. Germline CDR1 is SGHDT and CDR2 is YYEEEE. The CDR3 region is CASSFSLIGGPRPTSGYTF. CDR3 nucleotides: TGTGCCAGCAGCTTTAGCCTGATAGGGGGGCCCCGGCCCACATCTGGCTACACCTTC.

This clone was detected only once. This rearrangement joins TRBV11-1 to TRBJ1-1; D not certain. There are 14 residues in the CDR3. The V gene lost 2 bases and the J gene lost 0 bases, with 7 bases spanning the gap. The germline V gene encodes CDR1 SGHAT and CDR2 FQDESV (reference sequence). CDR3 protein: CASSLFRMNTEAFF. CDR3 bases: TGTGCCAGCAGCTTATTCAGAATGAACACTGAAGCTTTCTTT.

J is TRBJ2-7 and V is TRBV7-2; D call uncertain. This CDR3 has 14 amino acids. Germline assignment: CDR1 SGHTA and CDR2 FQGNSA. The V end lost 2 bases, the J end lost 2 bases, and 10 bases lay between the germline ends. The CDR3 DNA sequence: TGTGCCAGCAGCTTAAGGGCAGTTCCCTACGAGCAGTACTTC. This gives the protein CASSLRAVPYEQYF.

As regards this clone: Other DNA sequences within the sample encode an identical CDR3. The chain employs TRBV9 and TRBJ2-1; the match to TRBD2 covers 11 bases. The germline gives CDR1 SGDLS, CDR2 YYNGEE. With 1 base clipped from V and 3 bases from J, the junction kept 0 bases outside the gene matches. The CDR3 extends over 15 amino acids. CDR3 sequence reads: CASSVLAGGYNEQFF. The CDR3 DNA reads TGTGCCAGCAGCGTACTAGCGGGGGGCTACAATGAGCAGTTCTTC.

The CDR3 protein is CASSRLTSPFTDTQYF. The DNA for the CDR3 is TGTGCCAGCAGCCGGCTTACTAGCCCATTCACAGATACGCAGTATTTT. The chain joins TRBV5-8 to TRBJ2-3; D might be TRBD2 (6 bases). In germline, CDR1 is SGHTS, CDR2 YDEGEE. Trimming left V 4 bases short and J 2 bases short, with 17 bases between. CDR3 length equals 16 residues.

Note on this clone: Distinct nucleotide sequences in the sample also encode this CDR3. The chain joins TRBV7-2 to TRBJ2-2; D gene ambiguous. The ends were cut back, 1 base at V and 1 base at J, with 4 bases in the middle. Looked up from germline, CDR1 is SGHTA and CDR2 is FQGNSA. This CDR3 region has 14 residues. CDR3 protein: CASSLVWNTGELFF. The CDR3 DNA is TGTGCCAGCAGCTTAGTTTGGAACACCGGGGAGCTGTTTTTT.

Only one count was recorded for this clone. The V call is TRBV7-9, the J call TRBJ2-1; 11 bases fit TRBD2. V dropped 2 bases and J dropped 7; count of bases not matched to a gene: 10. The germline gives CDR1 SEHNR, CDR2 FQNEAQ (reference sequence). CDR3 length: 17 residues. CDR3 in amino acids: CASSLFPLLAGVNEQFF. Written as DNA, the CDR3 is TGTGCCAGCAGCTTATTCCCCCTACTAGCGGGAGTTAATGAGCAGTTCTTC.

The chain links TRBV5-4 to TRBJ1-2; 7 bases line up with TRBD1. Germline CDR1 reads SGHNT; CDR2 reads YYREEE (reference sequence). The V segment lost 4 bases and the J segment 2 bases; nucleotides outside the gene matches: 5. This CDR3 is 14 amino acids long. The CDR3 coding sequence is TGTGCCAGCAGCCGAGAGACAGGGAACTATGGCTACACCTTC. Its protein is CASSRETGNYGYTF.

This clone was picked up one time. The CDR3 nucleotides read TGTGCCAGCAGCTTAAGGAGGGGGCAGGGTGAAAAACTGTTTTTT. It translates to CASSLRRGQGEKLFF. The chain has TRBV7-2 and TRBJ1-4; the match to TRBD1 covers 7 bases. Germline V gene lookup returns CDR1 SGHTA and CDR2 FQGNSA. The CDR3 has 15 residues. V was clipped by 2 bases and J by 7 bases; unmatched bases: 7. Looking up the rest from reference TRBV7-2 and TRBJ1-4 gives the full variable domain: GAGVSQSPSNKVTEKGKDVELRCDPISGHTALYWYRQSLGQGLEFLIYFQGNSAPDKSGLPSDRFSAERTGGSVSTLTIQRTQQEDSAVYLCASSLRRGQGEKLFFGSGTQLSVL.

The J gene is TRBJ2-7, the V gene TRBV21-1; the tabulated D call, TRBD1, remains unverified against the DNA. TRBV21-1 has pseudogene status. This CDR3 comprises 16 residues. The DNA of the CDR3 is TGTGCCAGCAGCAAGGGAGGGACAGGGGGCTCCTACGAGCAGTACTTC. Translating gives CASSKGGTGGSYEQYF.

The CDR3 region has the DNA TGCGCCAGCAGGGGTTCGGCGGGAGGAGGAGAAAAACTGTTTTTT. The encoded protein is CASRGSAGGGEKLFF. This chain links TRBV5-1 with TRBJ1-4, with D unresolved. Germline V gives CDR1 SGHRS, CDR2 YFSETQ. Trimming cost V 5 bases and J 8 bases, with 19 bases left between them. The CDR3 has 15 amino acids.

V gene TRBV7-9 combines with J gene TRBJ2-3, with 8 bases aligning to TRBD1. Unmatched junction bases numbered 0, after V lost 1 base and J lost 0 bases. Germline V gene data show CDR1 as SEHNR and CDR2 as FQNEAQ (reference sequence). The CDR3 loop spans 15 amino acids. The CDR3 protein is CASSLGDRSTDTQYF. In DNA, the CDR3 is TGTGCCAGCAGCTTAGGGGACAGGAGCACAGATACGCAGTATTTT.

On this clone itself: Other DNA sequences in the same sample also yield this CDR3. This rearrangement joins TRBV6-1 to TRBJ2-6; weak D call: TRBD1 (6 bases). This CDR3 contains 15 residues. V lost 4 bases and J 2 bases, leaving 9 bases between the germline ends. Germline V gene data show CDR1 as MNHNS and CDR2 as SASEGT. CDR3: CASSGGGAGANVLTF. DNA for the CDR3: TGTGCCAGCAGTGGAGGGGGAGCTGGGGCCAACGTCCTGACTTTC.

This clone was seen a single time. The sample contains more than one DNA sequence encoding this CDR3. This chain links TRBV19 with TRBJ2-3; D is undetermined. This CDR3 has 13 amino acids. Trimming left V 3 bases short and J 0 bases short, with 4 bases between. Germline lookup yields CDR1 LNHDA and CDR2 SQIVND (reference sequence). The CDR3 protein is CASSIPSTDTQYF. The CDR3 coding sequence is TGTGCCAGTAGTATCCCTAGCACAGATACGCAGTATTTT.

This chain links TRBV7-2 with TRBJ2-1; 11 positions match TRBD2. After removal of 1 base from V and 8 bases from J, the junction contained 4 bases not matched to a gene. CDR3 size: 15 residues. Germline V gene sequence: CDR1 SGHTA, CDR2 FQGNSA. The CDR3 loop reads CASSLGIAGGYEQFF. CDR3 in DNA: TGTGCCAGCAGCTTAGGGATAGCGGGAGGGTATGAGCAGTTCTTC.

A note on this clone: Other nucleotide sequences from this sample produce the same CDR3. The gene calls are TRBV5-6 and TRBJ2-5, with no clear D. This CDR3 region has 11 residues. The germline gives CDR1 SGHDT, CDR2 YYEEEE. The V end lost 4 bases, the J end lost 5 bases, and 6 bases lay between the germline ends. CDR3 sequence reads: CASSSRETQYF. The CDR3, as DNA: TGTGCCAGCAGCAGCCGGGAGACCCAGTACTTC.

This rearrangement joins TRBV11-2 to TRBJ2-2; the match to TRBD2 covers 8 bases. CDR1 and CDR2 from the germline V gene are SGHAT and FQNNGV. CDR3 length: 16 residues. V gave up 7 bases and J gave up 2 bases; unmatched junction bases: 9. The CDR3 spells CASNEIGRANTGELFF. The CDR3 nucleotides are TGTGCCAGCAACGAGATCGGGAGGGCCAACACCGGGGAGCTGTTTTTT.

For this clone: A junction end diverges from the germline sequence, so it may reflect a read error. The chain joins TRBV7-2 to TRBJ2-4; a possible D gene is TRBD1 (6 bases). Germline loops: CDR1 SGHTA, CDR2 FQGNSA. This CDR3 region has 17 residues. CDR3 in amino acids: CASSLAPGQLAKNIQYF. In nucleotides, the CDR3 is TGTGCCAGCAGCCTAGCCCCGGGACAATTAGCCAAAAACATTCAGTACTTC.

This clone has just one count. The chain is built from TRBV10-3 and TRBJ2-5; 8 positions agree with TRBD2. CDR3 length: 16 residues. The germline CDR1 and CDR2 sequences are ENHRY and SYGVKD. Trimming cost V 0 bases and J 1 base; bases outside gene matches: 4. CDR3 DNA sequence: TGTGCCATCAGTGAGTCGGTAGGACTAGCCCAAGAGACCCAGTACTTC. Amino acids: CAISESVGLAQETQYF.

The J gene is TRBJ1-2, the V gene TRBV7-9, with D hard to call. CDR3 length: 12 amino acids. The V end was cut by 4 bases, the J end by 0 bases, with 3 bases between. Germline CDR1 SEHNR, CDR2 FQNEAQ (reference sequence). CDR3 nucleotide sequence: TGTGCCAGCAGCTATCCTAACTATGGCTACACCTTC. Protein: CASSYPNYGYTF.

This clone was seen a single time. The chain has TRBV19 and TRBJ1-2, with D hard to call. The V end was cut by 7 bases, the J end by 8 bases, with 20 bases between. The CDR3 runs to 14 residues. Germline assignment: CDR1 LNHDA and CDR2 SQIVND (reference sequence). DNA of the CDR3: TGTGCCAGTATGGGCGGCTGGGGAACGGGCGGCTACACCTTC. It yields the protein CASMGGWGTGGYTF.

J is TRBJ1-1 and V is TRBV6-5; D gene unclear. The CDR3 sequence is 13 residues long. Germline CDR1 MNHEY, CDR2 SVGAGI. V was clipped by 6 bases and J by 6 bases, with 14 bases between them. The CDR3 reads CASRVGQKAEAFF. The CDR3 region has the DNA TGTGCCAGCAGGGTAGGGCAAAAGGCTGAAGCTTTCTTT.

The chain couples TRBV5-1 to TRBJ2-3, with D possibly TRBD1 on 5 matching bases. Germline V lookup: CDR1 SGHRS, CDR2 YFSETQ. V lost 0 bases and J lost 4, with 12 bases in between. This CDR3 contains 15 residues. The CDR3 bases are TGCGCCAGCAGCTTGGATCCAGGGCGTGCAGATACGCAGTATTTT. As protein: CASSLDPGRADTQYF.